The 23 T cell receptor delta chains below were found in one sample sequenced in a study of Vδ1+ human thymocytes. Points from the study as a whole: Highly polyclonal TRG and TRD repertoires with Gaussian CDR3 length distributions appeared in thymus.

The template was reverse-transcribed extracted RNA. The CDR3 regions were amplified by multiplex PCR from V-gene primers to a constant-region primer. With CATT, TCRdb re-called clones from the multiplex PCR reads. The repertoire consists of roughly 76,000 delta-chain clones, with about 35% occurring once and the leading ten covering under 0.3%. These receptors have no identified antigens. The specimen was Vdelta1+ gamma-delta thymocytes from the thymus. Subset described: FACS-sorted CD3+ TCRalphabeta- TCRVdelta1+ TCRVdelta2- thymocytes. The receptors shown here come from a boy younger than two who had congenital heart surgery.

This sequence joins TRDV1 and TRDJ1; 11 positions match TRDD3. This CDR3 is 18 amino acids long. V was pared by 1 base and J by 7 bases, with 14 bases of the junction left unmatched. Germline CDR1 is TSWWSYY and CDR2 is QGS. In nucleotides, the CDR3 is TGTGCTCTTGGGGAACCTCTCTGTACTGGGGGATATGTGGGTAAACTCATCTTT. As protein: CALGEPLCTGGYVGKLIF.

V gene TRDV2 combines with J gene TRDJ1; D is ambiguous. Germline CDR1 GEAIGNYY, CDR2 EKD. This CDR3 spans 15 amino acids. Trimming left V 0 bases short and J 0 bases short, with 10 bases between. CDR3 region: CACDTECKYTDKLIF. The CDR3 DNA reads TGTGCCTGTGACACCGAATGTAAGTACACCGATAAACTCATCTTT.

The chain combines TRDV1 with TRDJ1; 8 nucleotides agree with TRDD3. J was trimmed by 0 bases and V by 4 bases; bases with no gene match: 16. CDR3 size: 19 residues. Per the germline V gene, CDR1 is TSWWSYY and CDR2 is QGS. The chain's CDR3 is CALGGLLGVNPLYTDKLIF. The DNA for the CDR3 is TGTGCTCTTGGGGGATTACTGGGGGTCAACCCCCTTTACACCGATAAACTCATCTTT.

This clone was counted between two and nine times. This chain connects TRDV1 to TRDJ1; 12 bases line up with TRDD3. This CDR3 is 24 amino acids long. CDR1 is TSWWSYY, CDR2 QGS, per germline. Trimming removed 0 bases from V and 1 base from J; junction bases left unmatched: 24. The CDR3 nucleotides read TGTGCTCTTGGGGAACTAAGGGTTCCCTACGTGCTTCTTACTGGGGGATACCCCACCGATAAACTCATCTTT. Residues: CALGELRVPYVLLTGGYPTDKLIF.

V is TRDV1 and J is TRDJ1; D not certain. Trimming took 3 bases from V and 3 from J, leaving 14 bases between them. The CDR3 is 15 residues long. CDR1 is TSWWSYY and CDR2 is QGS in the germline V gene. For the CDR3, the DNA is TGTGCTCTTGGGGAGCGCTCCCCCTATGCCGATAAACTCATCTTT. It specifies CALGERSPYADKLIF.

V is TRDV1 and J is TRDJ1; D is perhaps TRDD1 (5 bases). The CDR3 runs 21 residues. Germline-derived CDR1 and CDR2 are TSWWSYY and QGS. Trimming pared 5 bases from V and 0 bases from J, leaving 31 bases between. In DNA, the CDR3 is TGTGCTCTTGGGAAAAAGAGGAATAGGCAGGCTCGGATTAATGACACCGATAAACTCATCTTT. Protein: CALGKKRNRQARINDTDKLIF.

The rearrangement links TRDV1 to TRDJ1; D gene unclear. The CDR3 is 20 amino acids. Trimming took 1 base from V and 1 from J, leaving 25 bases between them. Germline-derived CDR1 and CDR2 are TSWWSYY and QGS. CDR3 nucleotides: TGTGCTCTTGGGGAACGCCAAAACCTAATGGTGGGAAGCTTCACCGATAAACTCATCTTT. Translating gives CALGERQNLMVGSFTDKLIF.

V is TRDV1 and J is TRDJ1; D is perhaps TRDD2 or TRDD3 (9 bases each). The ends were cut back, 0 bases at V and 0 bases at J, with 20 bases in the middle. Germline-derived CDR1 and CDR2 are TSWWSYY and QGS. This CDR3 is 19 amino acids long. The CDR3 DNA sequence: TGTGCTCTTGGGGAACTCCTTCCTACACTGGGGGACTACACCGATAAACTCATCTTT. It specifies CALGELLPTLGDYTDKLIF.

This sequence joins TRDV1 and TRDJ1; D ambiguous. Germline V gene sequence: CDR1 TSWWSYY, CDR2 QGS. V was clipped by 3 bases and J by 3 bases, with 29 bases between them. This CDR3 comprises 20 residues. Here the CDR3 DNA reads TGTGCTCTTGGGGATCCCCTCACCACAATCCGTATTTCCCTCGCCGATAAACTCATCTTT. Translated: CALGDPLTTIRISLADKLIF.

The rearrangement joins TRDV1 to TRDJ1; possible D gene TRDD3, 6 bases. Trimming took 4 bases from V and 3 from J, leaving 24 bases between them. Germline CDR1 TSWWSYY, CDR2 QGS. The CDR3 totals 18 residues. In DNA, the CDR3 is TGTGCTCTTGGGGGCCTCCCCTCTGGTGGGGGTTTGCCCGATAAACTCATCTTT. Amino acids: CALGGLPSGGGLPDKLIF.

The chain links TRDV1 to TRDJ1, with D tentatively TRDD2 (9 bases). There are 22 residues in the CDR3. Trimming took 1 base from V and 0 from J, leaving 30 bases between them. Germline CDR1 TSWWSYY, CDR2 QGS. The CDR3 bases are TGTGCTCTTGGGGAACGCTCGGCCTTCCTACTCACTGGGGGTTTTCACACCGATAAACTCATCTTT. Residues: CALGERSAFLLTGGFHTDKLIF.

The chain employs TRDV1 and TRDJ1; D remains ambiguous. This CDR3 has 23 amino acids. CDR1 and CDR2 (germline): TSWWSYY, QGS. V dropped 1 base and J dropped 0 bases, with 33 bases sitting between them. The DNA for the CDR3 is TGTGCTCTTGGGGAACCTTGGAGATGCGACCCTCCCGTCGGGGCATTGTACACCGATAAACTCATCTTT. It is translated as CALGEPWRCDPPVGALYTDKLIF.

The rearrangement uses TRDV2 and TRDJ1, with 11 bases aligning to TRDD3. CDR3 size: 21 residues. V shed 4 bases, J shed 2 bases, and the junction held 23 bases outside the gene matches. CDR1 is GEAIGNYY, CDR2 EKD, per germline. CDR3: CACETPTLEVYWGIDTDKLIF. The CDR3 nucleotides read TGTGCCTGTGAGACTCCTACACTGGAGGTGTACTGGGGGATAGATACCGATAAACTCATCTTT.

There are a few counts of this clone. The rearrangement joins TRDV1 to TRDJ1; D is unresolved. The V gene lost 2 bases and the J gene lost 0 bases, with 13 bases spanning the gap. The CDR3 is made up of 16 amino acids. Germline CDR1 and CDR2: TSWWSYY and QGS. The CDR3 is CALGEDTISNTDKLIF. CDR3 bases: TGTGCTCTTGGGGAAGACACGATATCCAACACCGATAAACTCATCTTT.

This clone was seen a few times. The chain joins TRDV1 to TRDJ1, with 10 bases lining up with TRDD3. Germline loops: CDR1 TSWWSYY, CDR2 QGS. V was clipped by 4 bases and J by 2 bases; unmatched bases: 13. This CDR3 is built from 18 residues. DNA of the CDR3: TGTGCTCTTGGGGGATTTCCTCTAGTACTGGGGGATACCGATAAACTCATCTTT. As protein: CALGGFPLVLGDTDKLIF.

The chain combines TRDV1 with TRDJ1; 10 nucleotides agree with TRDD3. CDR3 length equals 19 residues. In germline, CDR1 is TSWWSYY, CDR2 QGS. V trimming: 3 bases; J trimming: 3 bases; junction bases outside the gene matches: 16. CDR3 amino acids: CALGDPHLIPWGIPDKLIF. As DNA, the CDR3 is TGTGCTCTTGGGGATCCGCATCTTATTCCGTGGGGGATACCCGATAAACTCATCTTT.

Regarding this clone: One end of the junction does not line up with germline, which may come from a read error. This sequence joins TRDV1 and TRDJ1; 7 bases agree with TRDD2. The germline V gene has CDR1 TSWWSYY and CDR2 QGS. This CDR3 is 15 amino acids long. The CDR3 spells CALGAPSSGTDKVIF. As DNA, the CDR3 is TGTGCTCTTGGGGCTCCTTCCTCGGGAACCGATAAAGTCATCTTT.

This chain connects TRDV1 to TRDJ1; 7 positions agree with TRDD3. The junction had 26 bases not matched to a gene; V was cut back by 1 base and J by 0 bases. The germline V gene has CDR1 TSWWSYY and CDR2 QGS. The CDR3 is 23 residues long. The CDR3 sequence: CALGEPSNSRDTGRTTYTDKLIF. Written as DNA, the CDR3 is TGTGCTCTTGGGGAACCATCGAACTCGAGGGATACTGGGAGGACCACGTACACCGATAAACTCATCTTT.

Concerning this clone: A read error may account for a junction end that differs from germline. The V and J genes are TRDV1 and TRDJ1; 11 bases align to TRDD3. In germline, CDR1 is TSWWSYY, CDR2 QGS. The CDR3 is made up of 23 amino acids. In DNA form, the CDR3 reads TGTGCTCTTAGGGAATATCCTGGAGATTTGTACTGGGGGATATCCCGATACACCGATAAACTCATCTTT. Its translation: CALREYPGDLYWGISRYTDKLIF.

This clone is classed as medium-sized (0.01 to 0.1%). This chain joins TRDV2 and TRDJ1, with 8 nucleotides matching TRDD3. Germline V CDR1 and CDR2: GEAIGNYY, EKD. J was trimmed by 0 bases and V by 6 bases; bases with no gene match: 11. This CDR3 spans 16 amino acids. CDR3 sequence (DNA): TGTGCCTGTAAATTACTGGGGGGCGGATACACCGATAAACTCATCTTT. Translating gives CACKLLGGGYTDKLIF.

This chain connects TRDV1 to TRDJ1; D is unresolved. CDR1 and CDR2 (germline): TSWWSYY, QGS. The CDR3 is 19 residues long. Between the trimmed V and J ends, which lost 0 bases and 7 bases, there was a span of 27 bases. The CDR3 nucleotides read TGTGCTCTTGGGGAACTAGATGCTTCAGTATGCTGGAATGTAGGTAAACTCATCTTT. Its protein product is CALGELDASVCWNVGKLIF.

Of note for this clone: One end of the junction varies from germline; a read error may be responsible. This chain uses TRDV1 with TRDJ1; TRDD3 aligns across 7 bases. Germline-derived CDR1 and CDR2 are TSWWSYY and QGS. This CDR3 is built from 21 residues. CDR3 DNA sequence: TGTGCCCTTGGGTTTCCCACTACTCAATTGCTGTGGGGGACACACACCGATAAACTCATCTTT. This encodes CALGFPTTQLLWGTHTDKLIF.

This clone was counted only a few times. The J gene is TRDJ3, the V gene TRDV2; D remains unclear. The V end lost 0 bases, the J end lost 2 bases, and 4 bases lay between the germline ends. This CDR3 spans 15 amino acids. The germline gives CDR1 GEAIGNYY, CDR2 EKD. The CDR3 coding sequence is TGTGCCTGTGACACCGAACCCTGGGACACCCGACAGATGTTTTTC. This gives the protein CACDTEPWDTRQMFF.